This T cell receptor beta chain was documented in a study of T cells after yellow fever vaccination. Overall study findings and caveats: Abundant contaminating clonotypes from the bulk population could appear in FACS-sorted repertoires. Clones from primary vaccination mostly reappeared after the booster (96% CD4, approximately 86% CD8). Peaking faster, on day 5 versus 15, the secondary response was nonetheless weaker.

In making TCR cDNA, 5'RACE template switching added a universal primer site and UMIs to it. MiXCR, applied by TCRdb to the 5' RACE reads, yields one record per CDR3 protein. The repertoire holds under 600,000 distinct CDR3 sequences, with about a fifth as singletons. This clonotype was seen a handful of times. Its antigen is as yet unknown. Germline V gives CDR1 SGHVS, CDR2 FQNEAQ. The V gene lost 5 bases and the J gene lost 6 bases, with 11 bases spanning the gap. The CDR3 is 13 residues long. The gene calls are TRBV7-8 and TRBJ2-4; D may be TRBD1 or TRBD2 (5 bases each). The specimen was PBMCs, collected roughly 20 days after the first yellow fever vaccination. The sequence came from a man younger than 30 who received the YFV17D yellow fever vaccine. The DNA of the CDR3 is TGTGCCAGCAGCCCCGTGGGGGTAAACATTCAGTACTTC. The encoded protein is CASSPVGVNIQYF.